This TCR beta chain was obtained from a study of beta chain features in type 1 diabetes. Study-level findings and limits: Within each of all four CD4+ subsets, Type 1 diabetes patients had TCRB CDR3s that were moderately but significantly shorter.

CDR1 is SGHRS and CDR2 is YFSETQ in the germline V gene. The CDR3 spans 17 residues. V was pared by 0 bases and J by 5 bases, with 15 bases between. Sorting produced populations that all topped 95% purity. The study reverse transcribed the entire isolated RNA, so it sequenced expressed TCRB transcripts. Only in-frame clones appear in the TCRdb table, and some are missing; sequencing was by immunoSEQ multiplex PCR. This sample has hundreds of thousands of clones, with 15% found just once. This clone was observed a handful of times. The antigen is undetermined. The sequence derives from a man between 18 and 29 years old with type 1 diabetes. Sequenced material: naive CD4+ T cells from blood. The chain combines TRBV5-1 with TRBJ1-6, with D tentatively TRBD1 (5 bases). The CDR3 DNA reads TGCGCCAGCAGCTTGGCCGGCTGGGGCAGGGATAATTCACCCCTCCACTTT. This encodes CASSLAGWGRDNSPLHF.